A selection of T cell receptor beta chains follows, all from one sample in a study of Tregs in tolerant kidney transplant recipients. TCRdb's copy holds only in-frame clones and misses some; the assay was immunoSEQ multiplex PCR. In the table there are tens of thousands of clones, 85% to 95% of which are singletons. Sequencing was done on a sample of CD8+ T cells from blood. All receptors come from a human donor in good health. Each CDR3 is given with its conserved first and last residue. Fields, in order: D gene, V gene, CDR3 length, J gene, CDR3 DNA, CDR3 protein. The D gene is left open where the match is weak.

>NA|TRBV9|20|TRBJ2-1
TGTGCCAGCAGCCCCCCCGGCGCCGCCTGGGCGGGCCCTTCCTACAATGAGCAGTTCTTC
CASSPPGAAWAGPSYNEQFF
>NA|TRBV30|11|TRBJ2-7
TGTGCCTGGGGCGACATGGGCGAGCAGTACTTC
CAWGDMGEQYF
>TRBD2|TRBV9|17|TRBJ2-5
TGTGCCAGCAGCGTAGGAACTAGCGGGGGGACTCGGGAGACCCAGTACTTC
CASSVGTSGGTRETQYF
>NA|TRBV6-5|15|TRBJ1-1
TGTGCCAGCAGTGGAATCAGGGTGGGAGACACTGAAGCTTTCTTT
CASSGIRVGDTEAFF
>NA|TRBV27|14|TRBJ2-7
TGTGCCAGCAGTTCAGGGGGGGTGACCTACGAGCAGTACTTC
CASSSGGVTYEQYF
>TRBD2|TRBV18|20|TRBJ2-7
TGTGCCAGCTCACCTGACGGTTACCTGGAGCGGGAGAGAGAGACCTACGAGCAGTACTTC
CASSPDGYLERERETYEQYF
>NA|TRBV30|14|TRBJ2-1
TGTGCCTGGAGTGTACTGGGACGGCACAATGAGCAGTTCTTC
CAWSVLGRHNEQFF
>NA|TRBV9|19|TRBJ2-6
TGTGCCAGCAGCGTAGTACGAGCCTGGGCGGGCGTTGGGGCCAACGTCCTGACTTTC
CASSVVRAWAGVGANVLTF
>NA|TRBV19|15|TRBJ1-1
TGTGCCAGTAGTATCGCGCGGGAGACGAACACTGAAGCTTTCTTT
CASSIARETNTEAFF
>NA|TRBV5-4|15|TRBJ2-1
TGTGCCAGCAGCTTGAGCGAGAGTTCTTACAATGAGCAGTTCTTC
CASSLSESSYNEQFF
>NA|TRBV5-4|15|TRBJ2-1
TGTGCCAGCAGAATAACAGGGAGCTCCTACAATGAGCAGTTCTTC
CASRITGSSYNEQFF
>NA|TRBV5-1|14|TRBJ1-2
TGCGCCAGCAGCTTGGAAGGGCCAAAATGGGGCTACACCTTC
CASSLEGPKWGYTF
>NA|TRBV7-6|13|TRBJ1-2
TGTGCCAGCAGCTCCTCCTGGTACTATGGCTACACCTTC
CASSSSWYYGYTF
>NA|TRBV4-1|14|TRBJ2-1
TGCGCCAGCAGCCAAGGGCCGGGATACAATGAGCAGTTCTTC
CASSQGPGYNEQFF